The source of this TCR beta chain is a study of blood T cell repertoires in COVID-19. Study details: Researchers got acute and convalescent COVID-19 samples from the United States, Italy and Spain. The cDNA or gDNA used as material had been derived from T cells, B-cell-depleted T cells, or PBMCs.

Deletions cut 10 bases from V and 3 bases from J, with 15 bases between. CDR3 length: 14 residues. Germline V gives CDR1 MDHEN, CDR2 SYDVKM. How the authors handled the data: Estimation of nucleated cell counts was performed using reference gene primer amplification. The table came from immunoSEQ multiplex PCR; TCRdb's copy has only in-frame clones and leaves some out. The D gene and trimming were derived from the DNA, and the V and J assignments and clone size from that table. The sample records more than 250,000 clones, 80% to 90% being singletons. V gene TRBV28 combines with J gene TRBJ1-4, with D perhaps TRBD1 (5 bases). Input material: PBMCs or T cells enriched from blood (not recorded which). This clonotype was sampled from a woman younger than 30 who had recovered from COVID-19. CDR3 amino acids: CATKEGPANEKLFF. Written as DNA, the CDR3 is TGTGCCACGAAGGAGGGGCCAGCTAATGAAAAACTGTTTTTT.